This TCR beta chain was sequenced during a study of regulatory T cells in long-lasting Graves disease. Time point in this sample: persistent/refractory GD, antithyroid drugs over 5 years with positive TRAb. Making the TCR library involved RNA that had been extracted from PBMCs. Patient provenance is recorded as an endocrinology department in Xi'an, China. Staff drew about 8.2 milliliters of peripheral blood into EDTA tubes. This clonotype was seen many times. Arm-PCR of CDR3 regions with iRepertoire HTBI primers generated TCR beta libraries. TCRdb called the multiplex PCR reads again in MiXCR, with one record for every CDR3 protein. In the table there are roughly 500,000 distinct CDR3 sequences, 20% to 25% of which are singletons. The germline V gene encodes CDR1 MNHEY and CDR2 SMNVEV (reference sequence). The CDR3 extends over 17 amino acids. Trimming took off 7 bases at V and 0 bases at J, with 21 bases between the two ends.

Sequenced here: peripheral blood mononuclear cells (PBMCs), sampled when the disease was refractory, from a patient treated with antithyroid drugs. The V gene is TRBV27, the J gene TRBJ1-1, with TRBD1 as a possible D gene (6 bases). The sequence came from a female donor with Graves disease. The CDR3 bases are TGTGCCAGCAATCCTACCGGGACATCGTACATGAACACTGAAGCTTTCTTT. Protein product: CASNPTGTSYMNTEAFF.